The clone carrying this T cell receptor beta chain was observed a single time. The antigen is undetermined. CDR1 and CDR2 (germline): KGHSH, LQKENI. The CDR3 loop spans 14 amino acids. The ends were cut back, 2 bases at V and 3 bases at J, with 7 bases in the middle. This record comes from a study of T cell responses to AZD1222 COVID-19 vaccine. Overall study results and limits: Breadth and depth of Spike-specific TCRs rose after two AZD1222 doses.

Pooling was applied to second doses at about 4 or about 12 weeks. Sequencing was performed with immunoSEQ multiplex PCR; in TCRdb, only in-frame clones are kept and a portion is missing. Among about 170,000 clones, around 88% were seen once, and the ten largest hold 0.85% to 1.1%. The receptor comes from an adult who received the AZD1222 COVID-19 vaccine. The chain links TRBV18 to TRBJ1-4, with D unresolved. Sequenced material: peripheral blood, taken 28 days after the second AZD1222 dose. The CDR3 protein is CASSPARANEKLFF. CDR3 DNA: TGTGCCAGCTCACCAGCCAGAGCTAATGAAAAACTGTTTTTT.